The entry below describes one TCR beta chain. This entry comes from a study of blood T cell repertoires in COVID-19. The overall study: In each case, the material was cDNA or gDNA derived from T cells, B-cell-depleted T cells, or PBMCs.

Measured with immunoSEQ multiplex PCR; TCRdb has only the in-frame clones, and not every one. The data hold tens of thousands of clones, with around 83% observed a single time. Input material: peripheral blood. This receptor was identified in a human donor in a cohort sampled during active COVID-19.

The CDR3 bases are TGTGCCAGCTCACCAAGCTCGCTAGCGGGAGAGACCCAGTACTTC. Protein sequence: CASSPSSLAGETQYF. This chain uses TRBV18 with TRBJ2-5, with TRBD2 matching 8 bases. The CDR3 sequence is 15 residues long. Germline lookup yields CDR1 KGHSH and CDR2 LQKENI. V lost 2 bases and J lost 4; bases outside the gene matches: 6.